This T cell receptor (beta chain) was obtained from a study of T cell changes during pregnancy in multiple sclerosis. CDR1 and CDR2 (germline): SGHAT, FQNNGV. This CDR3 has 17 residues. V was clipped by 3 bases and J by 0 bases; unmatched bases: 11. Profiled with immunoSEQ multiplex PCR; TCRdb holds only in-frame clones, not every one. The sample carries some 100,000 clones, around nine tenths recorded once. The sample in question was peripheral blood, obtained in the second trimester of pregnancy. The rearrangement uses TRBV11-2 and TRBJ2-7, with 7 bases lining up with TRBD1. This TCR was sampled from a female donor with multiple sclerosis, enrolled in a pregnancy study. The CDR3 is CASSFLIFGTVSYEQYF. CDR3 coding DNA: TGTGCCAGCAGCTTTCTAATTTTCGGGACAGTCTCCTACGAGCAGTACTTC.